The rows below give T cell receptor beta chains drawn from one sample of a study of response to subunit inactivated influenza vaccine. One entry per CDR3 protein results from TCRdb running MiXCR on the RT-PCR reads. The profile covers about 500,000 distinct CDR3 sequences, with about an eighth appearing a single time and around 13% taken by the ten largest. Material: PBMCs from blood, obtained 35 to 45 days after vaccination. The receptor set was obtained from a man aged 45-65 years who received an inactivated influenza vaccine. Each CDR3 is given with its conserved first and last residue. A D gene is named only where the DNA matches it firmly. The size entry is marked missing in some rows and otherwise reads once, few, many or a size class.

J,size,V,D,DNA,CDR3
TRBJ2-7,many,TRBV3-1,NA,TGTGCCAGCAGCCAGAGAGATAAGGGCGAGCAGTACTTC,CASSQRDKGEQYF
TRBJ2-7,NA,TRBV24-1,TRBD1,TGTGCCACCAGTGATGGAACAGGGGGCCCGATGGGCGAGCAGTACTTC,CATSDGTGGPMGEQYF
TRBJ2-1,NA,TRBV5-5,TRBD2,TGTGCCAGCAGCCTCCTAGCGGGAGACGCTTTAAACAATGAGCAGTTCTTC,CASSLLAGDALNNEQFF
TRBJ2-1,NA,TRBV5-1,TRBD2,TGCGCCAGCAGCCACGGGACTAGCTGGGCTGAGCAGTTCTTC,CASSHGTSWAEQFF
TRBJ1-2,few,TRBV20-1,TRBD1,TGCAGTGCCGGACAGGGTGGGGATGGCTACACCTTC,CSAGQGGDGYTF
TRBJ2-1,NA,TRBV27,TRBD2,TGTGCCAGCAGTTTACGTCCGGGAGGGCCCGGGTATGAGCAGTTCTTC,CASSLRPGGPGYEQFF
TRBJ1-6,NA,TRBV7-3,TRBD1,TGTGCCAGCAGCGAACAGGGGATAGGGAATTCACCCCTCCACTTT,CASSEQGIGNSPLHF
TRBJ2-6,few,TRBV20-1,NA,TGCAGTGCCCTTCGGGAGTCTGGGGCCAACGTCCTGACTTTC,CSALRESGANVLTF
TRBJ1-1,few,TRBV10-3,TRBD1,TGTGCCATCAGACAAACCGGGACAGGGGCAGCCACTGAAGCTTTCTTT,CAIRQTGTGAATEAFF
TRBJ2-7,NA,TRBV20-1,NA,TGCAGTGCTAGAGATTTAACACGGCCCTACGAGCAGTACTTC,CSARDLTRPYEQYF
TRBJ2-3,few,TRBV10-3,NA,TGTGCCATCAGTGAGTCGAGAGGGGCTTTTGATACGCAGTATTTT,CAISESRGAFDTQYF
TRBJ1-5,NA,TRBV12-3/TRBV12-4,TRBD1,TGTGCCAGCAGAAGGACAGGTAATAGCAATCAGCCCCAGCATTTT,CASRRTGNSNQPQHF
TRBJ2-1,NA,TRBV5-5,TRBD2,TGTGCCAGCAGCCCAAGCGGGAGTACCTACAATGAGCAGTTCTTC,CASSPSGSTYNEQFF
TRBJ1-2,many,TRBV12-3/TRBV12-4,TRBD1,TGTGCCTCCCAAAGGGGGCATACTAACTATGGCTACACCTTC,CASQRGHTNYGYTF
TRBJ2-3,NA,TRBV7-2,NA,TGTGCCAGCAGCATGGGACTGGATCTTAGCACAGATACGCAGTATTTT,CASSMGLDLSTDTQYF
TRBJ2-7,NA,TRBV11-1,TRBD2,TGTGCCAGCAGCCCCCCCCCAGGGGAGGGAGCGGGGGCCATCTACGAGCAGTACTTC,CASSPPPGEGAGAIYEQYF
TRBJ2-5,many,TRBV15,NA,TGTGCCACCAGCACTACAGGAAGAGAGACCCAGTACTTC,CATSTTGRETQYF
TRBJ2-1,many,TRBV7-6,TRBD1,TGTGCCAGCAGCTTAGTCGGGACAGGGTACAATGAGCAGTTCTTC,CASSLVGTGYNEQFF
TRBJ2-1,few,TRBV12-3/TRBV12-4,NA,TGTGCCAGCAGTTTCCCTCAGGGGTTTGAGCAGTTCTTC,CASSFPQGFEQFF
TRBJ2-7,NA,TRBV20-1,TRBD1,TGCAGTGCTGGGAGGGGGACAGGGACTTCCTACGAGCAGTACTTC,CSAGRGTGTSYEQYF
TRBJ1-5,NA,TRBV12-3/TRBV12-4,NA,TGTGCCAGCAGTTCCTTTAGCAGCAATCAGCCCCAGCATTTT,CASSSFSSNQPQHF
TRBJ2-1,many,TRBV20-1,TRBD2,TGCAGTGCTAGGGGAGGGACTAGGACATGGGATGAGCAGTTCTTC,CSARGGTRTWDEQFF
TRBJ2-5,many,TRBV29-1,TRBD1,TGCAGCGTTGACTCCGGACAGGGGCTAGGAGAGACCCAGTACTTC,CSVDSGQGLGETQYF
TRBJ2-7,many,TRBV7-2,NA,TGTGCCAGCAGCTTAGTACTAGTCTCCGAGCAGTACTTC,CASSLVLVSEQYF
TRBJ2-3,few,TRBV9,TRBD1,TGTGCCAGCAGCGTAGGGTCGACAGGGTTTGCAGATACGCAGTATTTT,CASSVGSTGFADTQYF
TRBJ2-7,NA,TRBV11-1,TRBD2,TGTGCCAGCAGCTCCACGACTAGCGGGGGCCCCGGGGCCTACGAGCAGTACTTC,CASSSTTSGGPGAYEQYF
TRBJ2-3,many,TRBV4-1,TRBD2,TGCGCCAGCAGCCAAGATTTGGTAATAGCGGGGGGTAGGTCAAGCACAGATACGCAGTATTTT,CASSQDLVIAGGRSSTDTQYF
TRBJ2-7,NA,TRBV27,NA,TGTGCCAGCAGCACCATATGGGGGCCCCCCTACGAGCAGTACTTC,CASSTIWGPPYEQYF
TRBJ2-7,NA,TRBV18,NA,TGTGCCAGCTCACCACGGGAGGTATCCGGCGAGCAGTACTTC,CASSPREVSGEQYF
TRBJ2-7,few,TRBV7-2,NA,TGTGCCAGCAGCTTTTCCGGCCCAACCGAGCAGTACTTC,CASSFSGPTEQYF
TRBJ2-1,NA,TRBV5-8,TRBD2,TGTGCCAGCAGGGGACTAGCGGGAAGGAACAATGAGCAGTTCTTC,CASRGLAGRNNEQFF
TRBJ2-3,many,TRBV12-3/TRBV12-4,NA,TGTGCCAGCAACTATGGGAGAGCGGCAGATACGCAGTATTTT,CASNYGRAADTQYF
TRBJ2-2,many,TRBV5-1,NA,TGCGCCAGTAGACAGTATTCGGGGGAGCTGTTTTTT,CASRQYSGELFF
TRBJ2-6,few,TRBV20-1,TRBD2,TGCAGTGCCGAGGGACTAGCGGGAGTTGGGGCCAACGTCCTGACTTTC,CSAEGLAGVGANVLTF
TRBJ1-5,few,TRBV12-5,NA,TGTGCTAGTGGCCATGGGGGCGCGGGTCAGCCCCAGCATTTT,CASGHGGAGQPQHF
TRBJ1-1,NA,TRBV12-3/TRBV12-4,NA,TGTGCCAGCAGTCCTAGGGGGGGCCCGGGCACTGAAGCTTTCTTT,CASSPRGGPGTEAFF
TRBJ2-3,NA,TRBV12-3/TRBV12-4,NA,TGTGCCAGCAGTGCTCGATTGGGTCCAGATACGCAGTATTTT,CASSARLGPDTQYF
TRBJ2-7,NA,TRBV18,NA,TGTGCCAGCTCACCTTGGGCAGGCTACGAGCAGTACTTC,CASSPWAGYEQYF
TRBJ2-1,few,TRBV15,NA,TGTGCCACCAGCAGGTCCCCATCCGGGACTGCCGGCGACAATGAGCAGTTCTTC,CATSRSPSGTAGDNEQFF
TRBJ2-3,few,TRBV7-8,NA,TGTGCCAGCAGCTCCGGGATAAAGTCTAGCACAGATACGCAGTATTTT,CASSSGIKSSTDTQYF
TRBJ2-4,NA,TRBV28,NA,TGTGCCAGCAGTCCAACCGTAATACAGCGCCCCGGGGGAAACATTCAGTACTTC,CASSPTVIQRPGGNIQYF
TRBJ2-1,NA,TRBV7-3,TRBD2,TGTGCCAGCAGCTTAACTGGCACTAGCGGGAGCTATGAGCAGTTCTTC,CASSLTGTSGSYEQFF
TRBJ2-5,few,TRBV7-9,NA,TGTGCCAGCAGCCCACGGGACTCCCAAGCGGAGACCCAGTACTTC,CASSPRDSQAETQYF
TRBJ2-3,few,TRBV12-3/TRBV12-4,NA,TGTGCCAGCAGTTTCGGGGGACCTAGCACAGATACGCAGTATTTT,CASSFGGPSTDTQYF
TRBJ2-5,many,TRBV10-3,TRBD1,TGTGCCATCAGTCTCGGCGTAGGGGGCGCGGAACAAGAGACCCAGTACTTC,CAISLGVGGAEQETQYF
TRBJ2-7,few,TRBV5-1,NA,TGCGCCAGCAGCACGGGGGACAGCTCCTACGAGCAGTACTTC,CASSTGDSSYEQYF
TRBJ2-7,NA,TRBV10-3,NA,TGTGCCATCAGTGACCCCCCCAGCAGGGTACCAACATACGAGCAGTACTTC,CAISDPPSRVPTYEQYF
TRBJ2-5,NA,TRBV7-2,TRBD2,TGTGCCAGCAGCCCGACCGGGACTAGCGGCCAAGAGACCCAGTACTTC,CASSPTGTSGQETQYF
TRBJ1-1,many,TRBV4-3,NA,TGCGCCAGCAGCCAAGACCCCTCCCCCATGAACACTGAAGCTTTCTTT,CASSQDPSPMNTEAFF
TRBJ2-5,NA,TRBV7-9,NA,TGTGCCAGCAGCTTATCTGCCTTTAGAGAGACCCAGTACTTC,CASSLSAFRETQYF
TRBJ2-7,NA,TRBV20-1,NA,TGCAGTGCAGCAGGAGGATCCTCCTACGAGCAGTACTTC,CSAAGGSSYEQYF
TRBJ2-5,few,TRBV28,NA,TGTGCCAGCACCCCCTGGGACCATGACGAAGAGACCCAGTACTTC,CASTPWDHDEETQYF
TRBJ2-3,few,TRBV7-9,NA,TGTGCCAGCAGCTCAAGGTGGACAGATACGCAGTATTTT,CASSSRWTDTQYF
TRBJ1-6,many,TRBV7-8,TRBD1,TGTGCCAGCAGCTCCGCGGGACAGGGAAATTCACCCCTCCACTTT,CASSSAGQGNSPLHF
TRBJ2-5,few,TRBV20-1,NA,TGCAGTGCTAGAGGAGGTCTCCGAGAGACCCAGTACTTC,CSARGGLRETQYF